Presented here are 13 T cell receptor beta chains from one specimen sequenced in a study of vaccination effects on CD4 cells after COVID-19. Cultured cells yielded isolated CD4+ T cells after less than 11 days. Two doses of BNT162b2 or mRNA-1273 vaccine were administered to participants. The antigens for these receptors are not known. TCRdb's copy holds only in-frame clones and misses some; the assay was immunoSEQ multiplex PCR. This table holds nearly 45,000 clones, approximately 77% found once. Specimen: CD4+ T cells from PBMCs cultured without peptide, collected after COVID-19 vaccination. Receptor source: a human donor who received a COVID-19 vaccine.

V usage is TRBV10-2 and J usage is TRBJ1-5, with TRBD1 as a possible D gene (6 bases). The V gene's germline CDR1 is WSHSY and CDR2 SAAADI. The CDR3 totals 14 residues. Deletions cut 2 bases from V and 6 bases from J, with 11 bases between. The DNA of the CDR3 is TGCGCCAGCAGTGAGGGAGGGGGGGGTCAGCCCCAGCATTTT. This gives the protein CASSEGGGGQPQHF.

The chain has TRBV5-1 and TRBJ1-2; 9 bases align to TRBD1. Germline V CDR1 and CDR2: SGHRS, YFSETQ. V lost 5 bases and J lost 2; bases outside the gene matches: 10. The CDR3 runs 16 residues. CDR3 nucleotides: TGCGCCAGCAGGGGACTCCGGGACAGGGACAACTATGGCTACACCTTC. It translates to CASRGLRDRDNYGYTF. Full variable domain (rest looked up from reference TRBV5-1 and TRBJ1-2): KAGVTQTPRYLIKTRGQQVTLSCSPISGHRSVSWYQQTPGQGLQFLFEYFSETQRNKGNFPGRFSGRQFSNSRSEMNVSTLELGDSALYLCASRGLRDRDNYGYTFGSGTRLTVV.

The chain carries TRBV11-2 and TRBJ2-7; D is perhaps TRBD1 (8 bases). Trimming took off 0 bases at V and 5 bases at J, with 14 bases between the two ends. The length of the CDR3 is 15 residues. Looked up from germline, CDR1 is SGHAT and CDR2 is FQNNGV. DNA for the CDR3: TGTGCCAGCAGCTTAGACCCACAGGGGGGGAACGAGCAGTACTTC. Its protein product is CASSLDPQGGNEQYF.

This clone turned up a few times. This chain uses TRBV6-5 with TRBJ2-1; 8 nucleotides align to TRBD2. The CDR3 runs to 16 residues. Looked up from germline, CDR1 is MNHEY and CDR2 is SVGAGI. Germline trimming cut 2 bases from V and 3 bases from J; bases unmatched to any gene: 6. CDR3 in amino acids: CASSYMGLGGYNEQFF. CDR3 coding DNA: TGTGCCAGCAGTTACATGGGACTAGGGGGCTACAATGAGCAGTTCTTC.

V gene TRBV28 combines with J gene TRBJ2-4, with 10 bases lining up with TRBD1. The germline gives CDR1 MDHEN, CDR2 SYDVKM. The CDR3 length is 16 residues. Trimming cost V 4 bases and J 0 bases; bases outside gene matches: 3. The CDR3 is CASSWGQGLAKNIQYF. DNA for the CDR3: TGTGCCAGCAGTTGGGGACAGGGGTTAGCCAAAAACATTCAGTACTTC.

The chain is built from TRBV7-8 and TRBJ1-4; 7 nucleotides align to TRBD1. The CDR3 totals 14 residues. Trimming removed 4 bases from V and 8 bases from J; junction bases left unmatched: 7. Germline V gives CDR1 SGHVS, CDR2 FQNEAQ. CDR3 DNA sequence: TGTGCCAGCAGCTACGACGGCAGGGGGGAAAAACTGTTTTTT. This codes for CASSYDGRGEKLFF.

This clone was detected only a few times. The chain combines TRBV24-1 with TRBJ1-1, with D hard to call. Germline CDR1 KGHDR, CDR2 SFDVKD. The CDR3 spans 13 residues. V lost 5 bases to trimming and J lost 3 bases, with 9 bases between them. In nucleotides, the CDR3 is TGTGCCACCAGTGGCTCCCGGGACACTGAAGCTTTCTTT. Its protein product is CATSGSRDTEAFF.

This clone turned up a few times. The chain uses TRBV19 and TRBJ2-1, with 10 positions matching TRBD2. CDR1 and CDR2 from the germline V gene are LNHDA and SQIVND (reference sequence). Unmatched junction bases numbered 14, after V lost 5 bases and J lost 13 bases. The CDR3 sequence is 15 residues long. The CDR3 nucleotides are TGTGCCAGTAGTCCCCCGGGACTAGCGACTCCTGAACAGTTCTTC. This translates into CASSPPGLATPEQFF.

V usage is TRBV3-1 (or the pseudogene TRBV3-2) and J usage is TRBJ2-7, with TRBD1 matching over 7 bases. This CDR3 is 17 amino acids long. Germline CDR1 is LGHDT and CDR2 is YNNKEL (reference sequence). V lost 1 base to trimming and J lost 0 bases; unmatched junction nucleotides: 9. CDR3 sequence: CASSQVGRQGFSYEQYF. CDR3 bases: TGTGCCAGCAGCCAAGTCGGCCGACAGGGCTTCTCCTACGAGCAGTACTTC.

The count of this clone is one. The V gene is TRBV7-8, the J gene TRBJ1-1; 9 bases agree with TRBD1. Trimming removed 3 bases from V and 1 base from J; junction bases left unmatched: 9. Germline V gene sequence: CDR1 SGHVS, CDR2 FQNEAQ. The CDR3 is made up of 17 amino acids. The CDR3, as DNA: TGTGCCAGCAGCTTCCGGGACAGGGCGAACCAGAACACTGAAGCTTTCTTT. Encoded protein: CASSFRDRANQNTEAFF.

This chain connects TRBV19 to TRBJ1-5, with D maybe TRBD1 (6 bases). Between the trimmed V and J ends, which lost 5 bases and 6 bases, there was a span of 17 bases. Germline CDR1 LNHDA, CDR2 SQIVND (reference sequence). The CDR3 spans 15 residues. CDR3 protein: CASSRGRGSGQPQHF. CDR3 nucleotide sequence: TGTGCCAGTAGTCGAGGCAGGGGATCGGGTCAGCCCCAGCATTTT.

The V call is TRBV6-5, the J call TRBJ2-7; D is perhaps TRBD2 (6 bases). V shed 4 bases and J shed 2 bases, with 12 bases lying between them. The germline gives CDR1 MNHEY, CDR2 SVGAGI. The CDR3 is 14 amino acids. The CDR3 loop is CASSLVGLTYEQYF. The CDR3 bases are TGTGCCAGCAGTTTGGTGGGACTCACCTACGAGCAGTACTTC.

The rearrangement links TRBV6-5 to TRBJ2-6; 7 bases line up with TRBD2. This CDR3 has 15 amino acids. Trimming removed 7 bases from V and 4 bases from J; junction bases left unmatched: 7. The germline CDR1 and CDR2 sequences are MNHEY and SVGAGI. The CDR3 reads CASTLRGEGANVLTF. CDR3 nucleotide sequence: TGTGCCAGCACGCTACGGGGGGAAGGGGCCAACGTCCTGACTTTC.